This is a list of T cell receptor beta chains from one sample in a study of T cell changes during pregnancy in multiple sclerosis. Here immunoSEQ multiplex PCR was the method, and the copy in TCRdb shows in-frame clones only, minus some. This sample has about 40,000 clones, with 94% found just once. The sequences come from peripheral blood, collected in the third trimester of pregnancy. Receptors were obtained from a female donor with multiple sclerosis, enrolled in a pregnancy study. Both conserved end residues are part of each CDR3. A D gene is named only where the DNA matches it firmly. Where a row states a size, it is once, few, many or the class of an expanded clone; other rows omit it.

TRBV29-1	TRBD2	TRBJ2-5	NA	CSITSSGAGTQYF	TGCAGCATTACGTCTAGCGGAGCAGGGACCCAGTACTTC
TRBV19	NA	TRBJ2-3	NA	CASTQLGAGTDTQYF	TGTGCCAGTACCCAACTGGGGGCCGGGACAGATACGCAGTATTTT
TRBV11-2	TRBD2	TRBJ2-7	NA	CASSLAVTYEQYF	TGTGCCAGCAGCCTAGCGGTTACCTACGAGCAGTACTTC
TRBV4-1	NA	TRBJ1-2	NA	CASSQEAGSNYGYTF	TGCGCCAGCAGCCAAGAGGCGGGATCTAACTATGGCTACACCTTC
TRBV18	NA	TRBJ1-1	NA	CASSPQGEAFF	TGTGCCAGCTCACCTCAGGGTGAAGCTTTCTTT
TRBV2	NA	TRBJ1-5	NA	CASSAGDQPQHF	TGTGCCAGCAGTGCGGGGGATCAGCCCCAGCATTTT
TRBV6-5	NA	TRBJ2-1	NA	CASSSTGGPHNEQFF	TGTGCCAGCAGTTCCACAGGAGGGCCCCACAATGAGCAGTTCTTC
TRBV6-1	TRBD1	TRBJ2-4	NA	CASRTGQGYIQYF	TGTGCCAGCAGAACGGGACAGGGATACATTCAGTACTTC
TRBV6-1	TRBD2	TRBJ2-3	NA	CASNGLAGVDTQYF	TGTGCCAGCAATGGGCTAGCGGGAGTAGATACGCAGTATTTT
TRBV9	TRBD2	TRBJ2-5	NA	CASSSGTSRETQYF	TGTGCCAGCAGCTCTGGGACTAGCCGAGAGACCCAGTACTTC
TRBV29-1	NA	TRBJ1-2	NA	CSVRLDRNYGYTF	TGCAGCGTCCGGCTCGACAGGAACTATGGCTACACCTTC
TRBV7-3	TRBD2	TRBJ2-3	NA	CASSSSGTSLDTQYF	TGTGCCAGCAGCTCTTCTGGGACTAGCCTTGATACGCAGTATTTT
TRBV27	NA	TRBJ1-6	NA	CASSSTGYNSPLHF	TGTGCCAGCAGTTCGACAGGTTATAATTCACCCCTCCACTTT
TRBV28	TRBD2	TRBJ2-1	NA	CASNLRGTSGRNEQFF	TGTGCCAGCAACCTCAGGGGGACTAGCGGGAGAAATGAGCAGTTCTTC
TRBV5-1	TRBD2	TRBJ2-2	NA	CASSTRTSGRLVTGELFF	TGCGCCAGCAGCACGAGGACTAGCGGGAGACTGGTTACCGGGGAGCTGTTTTTT
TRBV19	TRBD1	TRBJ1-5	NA	CASSTMDRGRDQPQHF	TGTGCCAGTAGTACTATGGACAGGGGGCGAGATCAGCCCCAGCATTTT
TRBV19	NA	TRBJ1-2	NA	CASSTQGLRGYTF	TGTGCCAGTAGTACTCAGGGGCTGCGCGGCTACACCTTC
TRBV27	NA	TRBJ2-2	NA	CASLRLPLNTGELFF	TGTGCCAGCCTTAGACTCCCCCTGAACACCGGGGAGCTGTTTTTT
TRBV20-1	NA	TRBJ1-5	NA	CSARNQPQHF	TGCAGTGCCCGTAATCAGCCCCAGCATTTT
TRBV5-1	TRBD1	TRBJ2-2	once	CASSWTGARGPNTGELFF	TGCGCCAGCAGTTGGACAGGGGCGCGGGGCCCGAACACCGGGGAGCTGTTTTTT
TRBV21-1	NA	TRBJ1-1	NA	CASSKESTGDIRTEAFF	TGTGCCAGCAGCAAAGAGTCGACAGGGGACATCAGAACTGAAGCTTTCTTT
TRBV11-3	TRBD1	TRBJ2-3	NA	CASSPGTEYTDTQYF	TGTGCCAGCAGTCCCGGGACAGAGTACACAGATACGCAGTATTTT